Sequencing of this TCR beta chain was carried out in a study of blood T cell repertoires in COVID-19. Those enrolled, adults aged roughly 18 to 89 years, came from around 24 US areas. Cohort placement rested on clinical history that participants reported themselves. Authors' methods: Nucleated cell number was recorded as an estimate derived from reference gene primer amplification. Libraries were prepared by immunoSEQ multiplex PCR; TCRdb keeps only in-frame clonotypes and omits some of them. The V and J calls and clone size come from that table; D and trimming were worked out from the DNA. This table has nearly 400,000 clones, approximately 89% appearing once. CDR3 length: 11 residues. Germline V gene lookup returns CDR1 GTSNPN and CDR2 SVGIG (reference sequence). Between the trimmed V and J ends, which lost 8 bases and 5 bases, there was a span of 12 bases.

The origin of this receptor is a woman between 25 and 40 years old who had recovered from COVID-19. The material sequenced was PBMCs or T cells enriched from blood (not recorded which). The chain recombines TRBV30 with TRBJ1-1; D remains ambiguous. This CDR3 is CAKVERTEAFF. CDR3 in DNA: TGTGCCAAAGTCGAGAGGACTGAAGCTTTCTTT.